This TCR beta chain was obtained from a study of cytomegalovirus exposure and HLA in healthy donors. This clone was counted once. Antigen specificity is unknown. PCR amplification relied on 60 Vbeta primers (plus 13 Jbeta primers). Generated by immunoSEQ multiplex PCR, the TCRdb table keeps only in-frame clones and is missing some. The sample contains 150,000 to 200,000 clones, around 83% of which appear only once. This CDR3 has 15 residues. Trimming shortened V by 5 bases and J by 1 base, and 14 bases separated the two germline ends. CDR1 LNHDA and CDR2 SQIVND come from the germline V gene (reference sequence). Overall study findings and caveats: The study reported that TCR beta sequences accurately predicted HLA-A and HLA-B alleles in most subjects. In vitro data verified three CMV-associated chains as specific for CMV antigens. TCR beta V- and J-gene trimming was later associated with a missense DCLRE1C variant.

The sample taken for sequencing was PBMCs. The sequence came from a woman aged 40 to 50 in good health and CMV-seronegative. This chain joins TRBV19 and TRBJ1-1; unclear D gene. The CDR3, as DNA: TGTGCCAGTAGTGCCCTCTTGGGGAGGAACACTGAAGCTTTCTTT. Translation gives CASSALLGRNTEAFF.